A single sample is the source of the 4 T cell receptor beta chains below, sequenced in a study of blood T cell repertoires in COVID-19. TCRdb's table, derived via immunoSEQ multiplex PCR, lists solely in-frame clones and lacks some. The sample shows roughly 200,000 clones, roughly 89% of them seen only once. Sequenced: peripheral blood. Source of these receptors: a man aged 50 to 60 with acute or convalescent COVID-19.

This clone was seen just once. This sequence joins TRBV6-5 and TRBJ2-2; a weak D match, TRBD2 (7 bases). V was clipped by 4 bases and J by 6 bases, with 15 bases between them. Per germline, CDR1 MNHEY and CDR2 SVGAGI. CDR3 size: 15 residues. This CDR3 is CASSLRGGVSGELFF. CDR3 DNA: TGTGCCAGCAGTTTGAGAGGGGGGGTATCCGGGGAGCTGTTTTTT.

The CDR3 region is CASSLPWLSNQPQHF. CDR3 bases: TGTGCCAGCAGCCTACCTTGGTTGAGCAATCAGCCCCAGCATTTT. This chain uses TRBV5-8 with TRBJ1-5; unclear D gene. From germline, CDR1 is SGHTS and CDR2 YDEGEE. The V end was cut by 4 bases, the J end by 1 base, with 12 bases between. The CDR3 sequence is 15 residues long.

The chain has TRBV19 and TRBJ1-6, with D possibly being TRBD1 (6 bases). Germline lookup yields CDR1 LNHDA and CDR2 SQIVND (reference sequence). The CDR3 sequence is 14 residues long. V was cut by 4 bases and J by 7 bases, with 11 bases left in between. The DNA of the CDR3 is TGTGCCAGTAGTAGACAGGACCCAAATTCACCCCTCCACTTT. Translating gives CASSRQDPNSPLHF.

This sequence joins TRBV7-6 and TRBJ1-5; weak D call: TRBD1 (6 bases). V shed 0 bases and J shed 7 bases, with 10 bases lying between them. The V gene's germline CDR1 is SGHVS and CDR2 FNYEAQ. The CDR3 extends over 14 amino acids. In DNA, the CDR3 is TGTGCCAGCAGCTTAGCGTGGGGGGGCCAGCCCCAGCATTTT. Translating gives CASSLAWGGQPQHF.